The 27 T cell receptor beta chains listed next were all sequenced from one sample in a study of T cell clonality in common variable immunodeficiency. Repertoires were generated with immunoSEQ multiplex PCR, while TCRdb's copy carries only in-frame clones and drops some. The sample has about 66,000 clones, none seen only once; the top ten hold approximately 1.6%. Sequencing used peripheral blood mononuclear cells. Source of these receptors: a person between 18 and 75 years old in good health.

Ten or more counts support this clone. The read halts 3 residues ahead of the CDR3 end, with the missing end drawn from the germline J gene. The V gene is TRBV20-1, the J gene TRBJ2-7, with a tentative D call TRBD1 (6 bases). The CDR3 runs 13 residues. The V gene's germline CDR1 is DFQATT and CDR2 SNEGSKA (reference sequence). V lost 3 bases, J lost 3 bases, and 12 bases lay in between. The sequenced CDR3 bases are TGCAGTGCTAGTTGGGGGCAGTTCTACGAG. Its translation is CSASWGQFYE. The entire CDR3 protein reads CSASWGQFYEQYF.

Only a few counts were recorded for this clone. Coverage ceases 3 residues before the CDR3 finishes, and the germline J gene fills in the end. This chain joins TRBV5-8 and TRBJ1-4; TRBD1 agrees at 9 bases. Losses at the gene ends were 4 bases for V and 6 bases for J; bases not matched to a gene: 4. The germline V gene encodes CDR1 SGHTS and CDR2 YDEGEE. The CDR3 is 14 residues long. The CDR3 protein is CASSPDRGDEKLFF. CDR3 bases read: TGTGCCAGCAGCCCCGACAGGGGGGATGAAAAA.

This clone showed up many times. Read coverage stops 3 residues before the CDR3 terminus; the germline J gene supplies the remainder. This rearrangement joins TRBV7-6 to TRBJ2-7, with 7 bases fitting TRBD1. The CDR3 runs to 15 residues. V lost 1 base, J lost 0 bases, and 3 bases stayed unmatched. In germline, CDR1 is SGHVS, CDR2 FNYEAQ. The CDR3 loop is CASSLGQGVSYEQYF. Partial CDR3 DNA: TGTGCCAGCAGCTTAGGACAGGGAGTCTCCTACGAG.

This clone was detected many times. The CDR3 is cut off 3 residues early in the read; its end comes from the germline J gene. This sequence joins TRBV5-1 and TRBJ2-3; 10 nucleotides match TRBD2. Losses at the gene ends were 2 bases for V and 0 bases for J; bases not matched to a gene: 3. The CDR3 runs 16 residues. CDR1 and CDR2 (germline): SGHRS, YFSETQ. This CDR3 is CASSFSTSGSTDTQYF. The covered CDR3 bases are TGCGCCAGCAGCTTCTCGACTAGCGGGAGCACAGATACG. The whole variable domain, remainder taken from reference TRBV5-1 and TRBJ2-3, is KAGVTQTPRYLIKTRGQQVTLSCSPISGHRSVSWYQQTPGQGLQFLFEYFSETQRNKGNFPGRFSGRQFSNSRSEMNVSTLELGDSALYLCASSFSTSGSTDTQYFGPGTRLTVL.

As to this clone: The sequenced fragment ends 3 residues before the CDR3 boundary, so the rest is inferred from the germline J gene. The rearrangement links TRBV5-1 to TRBJ1-3; D is unclear. The CDR3 covers 14 residues. Trimming shortened V by 0 bases and J by 1 base, and 5 bases separated the two germline ends. The germline gives CDR1 SGHRS, CDR2 YFSETQ. This CDR3 reads CASSLVGSGNTIYF. The DNA read from the CDR3 is TGCGCCAGCAGCTTGGTAGGGTCTGGAAACACC.

This clone showed up many times. The CDR3 bases that were read are TGTGCCAGCAGAACTAGGGGACAGGGGGCAGAAAATGAG. This sequence encodes CASRTRGQGAENE. From start to end, the CDR3 is CASRTRGQGAENEQFF. The rearrangement uses TRBV6-2 or TRBV6-3 and TRBJ2-1; 12 nucleotides align to TRBD1. The read stops 3 residues short of the end of the CDR3; the missing end is completed from the germline J gene. The CDR3 covers 16 residues. J was trimmed by 7 bases and V by 6 bases; bases with no gene match: 10. Germline CDR1 MNHEY, CDR2 SVGEGT.

This clone occurred many times. Read coverage stops 3 residues before the CDR3 terminus; the germline J gene supplies the remainder. This chain uses TRBV7-2 with TRBJ2-3, with 8 bases lining up with TRBD2. The germline V gene has CDR1 SGHTA and CDR2 FQGNSA. The CDR3 is made up of 18 amino acids. CDR3 amino acids: CASRLARGSGASTDTQYF. The CDR3 DNA, read in part, is TGTGCAAGTCGCTTAGCGCGGGGTAGCGGGGCTAGCACAGATACG. The full variable domain, in which reference TRBV7-2 and TRBJ2-3 provide the parts outside the CDR3, is GAGVSQSPSNKVTEKGKDVELRCDPISGHTALYWYRQSLGQGLEFLIYFQGNSAPDKSGLPSDRFSAERTGGSVSTLTIQRTQQEDSAVYLCASRLARGSGASTDTQYFGPGTRLTVL.

This clone was observed at least ten times. The observed sequence ends 3 residues before the CDR3 terminus, with the missing tail filled in from the germline J gene. The chain joins TRBV19 to TRBJ2-5; D remains unclear. The CDR3 loop spans 13 amino acids. From germline, CDR1 is LNHDA and CDR2 SQIVND (reference sequence). V was pared by 5 bases and J by 4 bases, with 11 bases between. The sequenced part of the CDR3 DNA is TGTGCCAGTAGTTCCCCTCCCGTAGAGACC. This codes for CASSSPPVET. The whole CDR3 reads CASSSPPVETQYF.

This clone was picked up many times. The CDR3 extends 3 residues past the end of the read, so its final part is completed from the germline J gene. The rearrangement joins TRBV5-1 to TRBJ2-1, with D possibly matching TRBD1 (6 bases). This CDR3 has 16 amino acids. In germline, CDR1 is SGHRS, CDR2 YFSETQ. V shed 4 bases and J shed 5 bases, with 19 bases lying between them. The CDR3 here is CASSPLQGSYNNEQFF. The CDR3 bases that were read are TGCGCCAGCAGCCCCTTACAGGGAAGTTATAACAATGAG.

In its sample, this clone was seen many times. The read gets to within 3 residues of the CDR3 end, and the germline J gene fills in the rest. This rearrangement joins TRBV18 to TRBJ1-1; a possible D gene is TRBD1 (5 bases). Trimming shortened V by 5 bases and J by 0 bases, and 7 bases separated the two germline ends. Germline CDR1 KGHSH, CDR2 LQKENI. This CDR3 region has 13 residues. This CDR3 reads CASSATVNTEAFF. Incomplete CDR3 DNA: TGTGCCAGCTCAGCGACAGTGAACACTGAA.

This clone was observed a few times. The CDR3 end is not reached by the read, which stops 3 residues before it; the germline J gene fills it in. The chain uses TRBV29-1 and TRBJ2-5; TRBD1 agrees at 10 bases. CDR3 length: 14 residues. The V segment lost 1 base and the J segment 6 bases; nucleotides outside the gene matches: 5. Germline V gene sequence: CDR1 SQVTM, CDR2 ANQGSEA. The CDR3 DNA, read in part, is TGCAGCGTTGAAGGGGACAGGGGCGTACAGACC. It is translated as CSVEGDRGVQT. The full CDR3 sequence reads CSVEGDRGVQTQYF.

This clone was observed at least ten times. The sequenced fragment ends 3 residues before the CDR3 boundary, so the rest is inferred from the germline J gene. This chain uses TRBV19 with TRBJ2-7, with a weak D call TRBD1 (6 bases). V was pared by 4 bases and J by 0 bases, with 13 bases between. The CDR3 contains 15 residues. Looked up from germline, CDR1 is LNHDA and CDR2 is SQIVND (reference sequence). The part of the CDR3 DNA that was read is TGTGCCAGTAGTACCAAACAGGGTAGCTCCTACGAG. Translating it yields CASSTKQGSSYE. The entire CDR3 reads CASSTKQGSSYEQYF.

This clone has at least ten counts. The read gets to within 3 residues of the CDR3 end, and the germline J gene fills in the rest. The V gene is TRBV15, the J gene TRBJ2-5; a weak D match, TRBD1 (6 bases). The V end was cut by 3 bases, the J end by 2 bases, with 10 bases between. The CDR3 covers 14 residues. The germline V gene has CDR1 LNHNV and CDR2 YYDKDF (reference sequence). The CDR3 DNA, read in part, is TGTGCCACCAGCAGGGGGGACACTCAAGAGACC. Protein sequence: CATSRGDTQET. In full, the CDR3 reads CATSRGDTQETQYF.

This clone was recorded at least ten times. Coverage ceases 3 residues before the CDR3 finishes, and the germline J gene fills in the end. The chain recombines TRBV5-6 with TRBJ2-5; D ambiguous. The germline CDR1 and CDR2 sequences are SGHDT and YYEEEE. The CDR3 is 15 residues long. Trimming cost V 1 base and J 4 bases, with 14 bases left between them. CDR3 loop: CASSLLSSATETQYF. CDR3 bases read: TGTGCCAGCAGCTTGTTGTCAAGCGCCACAGAGACC.

This clone was observed at least ten times. Read sequence stops 3 residues before the CDR3 end, and the germline J gene provides the missing end. V gene TRBV6-2 or TRBV6-3 combines with J gene TRBJ2-1, with TRBD2 matching over 7 bases. This CDR3 spans 16 amino acids. Germline assignment: CDR1 MNHEY and CDR2 SVGEGT. Trimming cost V 4 bases and J 6 bases; bases outside gene matches: 12. CDR3 bases read: TGTGCCAGCAGTTTACGGGACTACCCTCTGTCCAATGAG. This sequence encodes CASSLRDYPLSNE. The entire CDR3 is CASSLRDYPLSNEQFF.

This clone showed up many times. Here the CDR3 reads CASREPGQAGELFF. The covered CDR3 bases are TGTGCCAGCAGAGAACCTGGACAGGCCGGGGAG. This chain links TRBV2 with TRBJ2-2; TRBD1 aligns across 7 bases. Read sequence stops 3 residues before the CDR3 end, and the germline J gene provides the missing end. CDR1 and CDR2 from the germline V gene are SNHLY and FYNNEI. V gave up 6 bases and J gave up 6 bases; unmatched junction bases: 7. The CDR3 runs 14 residues.

Many counts were recorded for this clone. The read finishes 3 residues shy of the CDR3 end, and the germline J gene is used to complete it. The rearrangement joins TRBV5-1 to TRBJ1-5; TRBD1 matches at 7 bases. After removal of 4 bases from V and 0 bases from J, the junction contained 7 bases not matched to a gene. From germline, CDR1 is SGHRS and CDR2 YFSETQ. The CDR3 spans 16 residues. Here the CDR3 reads CASSGSTGYSNQPQHF. The part of the CDR3 DNA that was read is TGCGCCAGCAGCGGATCGACAGGGTATAGCAATCAGCCC.

The sample holds many counts of this clone. The CDR3 goes on 3 residues after the read ends, and that part is filled in from the germline J gene. V usage is TRBV20-1 and J usage is TRBJ2-1, with TRBD2 matching 9 bases. The CDR3 loop spans 14 amino acids. Germline V lookup: CDR1 DFQATT, CDR2 SNEGSKA (reference sequence). Trimming removed 5 bases from V and 7 bases from J; junction bases left unmatched: 9. This chain's CDR3 is CSAYLREGQNEQFF. The sequenced part of the CDR3 DNA is TGCAGTGCTTACCTGCGGGAGGGACAAAATGAG.

This clone was observed a handful of times. The read terminates 3 residues ahead of where the CDR3 ends, so the germline J gene completes it. This chain links TRBV5-3 with TRBJ2-4; 12 bases map to TRBD2. TRBV5-3 belongs to the ORF category, with a function that is uncertain. The CDR3 totals 19 residues. J was trimmed by 7 bases and V by 0 bases; bases with no gene match: 14. The covered CDR3 bases are TGTGCCAGAAGCTTGGCGAGGACTAGCGGGATCTATCGGTCGAACATT. It yields the protein CARSLARTSGIYRSNI. The CDR3 in its entirety is CARSLARTSGIYRSNIQYF.

In its sample, this clone was seen many times. The read is 3 residues too short to cover the CDR3 end, so that end is filled in from the germline J gene. The chain carries TRBV5-1 and TRBJ2-1, with D perhaps TRBD1 (6 bases). With 4 bases removed from V and 4 bases from J, the gap between germline ends came to 9 bases. The CDR3 runs to 13 residues. Germline V gene sequence: CDR1 SGHRS, CDR2 YFSETQ. The DNA read from the CDR3 is TGCGCCAGCAGCACTGACAGGTACAATGAG. Its protein is CASSTDRYNE. The complete CDR3 reads CASSTDRYNEQFF.

This clone was found many times. The sequence runs out 3 residues before the end of the CDR3; the remainder is reconstructed from the germline J gene. The rearrangement joins TRBV28 to TRBJ2-5; no reliable D call. The CDR3 has 13 amino acids. Trimming shortened V by 3 bases and J by 2 bases, and 7 bases separated the two germline ends. Germline V gene data show CDR1 as MDHEN and CDR2 as SYDVKM. Partial CDR3 DNA: TGTGCCAGCAGTTTCGAACAGCAAGAGACC. Encoded protein: CASSFEQQET. The full CDR3 is CASSFEQQETQYF.

This clone has at least ten counts. CDR3 sequence: CASASDSWKDTQYF. The sequenced CDR3 bases are TGCGCCAGCGCTTCGGACTCCTGGAAGGATACG. The gene calls are TRBV23-1 and TRBJ2-3; the D gene is possibly TRBD2 (5 bases). The CDR3 end falls 3 residues outside the read, so it is completed with the germline J gene. TRBV23-1 is designated an ORF whose function remains uncertain. The CDR3 has 14 residues. Trimming pared 8 bases from V and 6 bases from J, leaving 18 bases between.

This clone was picked up many times. The observed sequence ends 3 residues before the CDR3 terminus, with the missing tail filled in from the germline J gene. The chain combines TRBV29-1 with TRBJ2-1, with 8 bases identical to TRBD1. Germline lookup yields CDR1 SQVTM and CDR2 ANQGSEA. V lost 7 bases, J lost 7 bases, and 9 bases stayed unmatched. This CDR3 spans 13 amino acids. The covered CDR3 bases are TGCAGCGAAAGGAGCAGGGGGCGAAATGAG. It translates to CSERSRGRNE. The full CDR3 is CSERSRGRNEQFF.

This clone was observed at least ten times. The read terminates 3 residues before the CDR3 end, so the remaining end is supplied by the germline J gene. This chain links TRBV5-4 with TRBJ2-5, with D unresolved. V gave up 1 base and J gave up 2 bases, with 9 bases separating them. In germline, CDR1 is SGHNT, CDR2 YYREEE (reference sequence). The CDR3 has 14 amino acids. Partial CDR3 DNA: TGTGCCAGCAGCTTGTTTCGCAGACAAGAGACC. Residues: CASSLFRRQET. The full CDR3 reads CASSLFRRQETQYF. Supplemented by reference TRBV5-4 and TRBJ2-5, the full variable domain reads ETGVTQSPTHLIKTRGQQVTLRCSSQSGHNTVSWYQQALGQGPQFIFQYYREEENGRGNFPPRFSGLQFPNYSSELNVNALELDDSALYLCASSLFRRQETQYFGPGTRLLVL.

In its sample, this clone was seen many times. Incomplete CDR3 DNA: TGTGCCAGCAGTGAAAGGTTCAGGGTCTTTGTGGATGAG. Protein product: CASSERFRVFVDE. The complete CDR3 protein is CASSERFRVFVDEQFF. The chain is built from TRBV2 and TRBJ2-1, with a weak D call TRBD1 (5 bases). From the germline J gene comes the end of the CDR3, since the read stops 3 residues before it. The CDR3 is 16 amino acids. Looked up from germline, CDR1 is SNHLY and CDR2 is FYNNEI. V was cut by 2 bases and J by 8 bases, with 19 bases left in between.

The table lists this clone with many counts. The read ends 3 residues before the CDR3 terminus; that terminus is restored from the germline J gene. The chain links TRBV30 to TRBJ1-4; TRBD1 might be the D (6 bases). The V gene lost 1 base and the J gene lost 8 bases, with 11 bases spanning the gap. Germline assignment: CDR1 GTSNPN and CDR2 SVGIG (reference sequence). This CDR3 is 13 amino acids long. Incomplete CDR3 DNA: TGTGCCTGGAGTGGTGGGGGCTGGGAAAAA. Residues: CAWSGGGWEK. In full, the CDR3 is CAWSGGGWEKLFF.

In its sample, this clone was seen many times. The read terminates 3 residues before the CDR3 end, so the remaining end is supplied by the germline J gene. This chain connects TRBV18 to TRBJ2-3; D not certain. V shed 2 bases and J shed 4 bases, with 4 bases lying between them. The CDR3 has 12 residues. CDR1 and CDR2 (germline): KGHSH, LQKENI. CDR3 DNA (partial): TGTGCCAGCTCACCAACAGCAGATACG. Translating it yields CASSPTADT. The whole CDR3 reads CASSPTADTQYF. Based on the CDR3 plus reference TRBV18 and TRBJ2-3, the full variable domain is NAGVMQNPRHLVRRRGQEARLRCSPMKGHSHVYWYRQLPEEGLKFMVYLQKENIIDESGMPKERFSAEFPKEGPSILRIQQVVRGDSAAYFCASSPTADTQYFGPGTRLTVL.